This TCR beta chain was documented in a study of cytomegalovirus exposure and HLA in healthy donors. PCR was performed using 60 Vbeta and 13 Jbeta primers. Some clones are missing from TCRdb's copy, which holds only in-frame ones; the method was immunoSEQ multiplex PCR. The sample totals about 200,000 clones. Despite likely unrecorded immune exposures, the donors were nominally healthy at the time of sampling. Study-level findings and limits: Reportedly, HLA-A and HLA-B alleles of most subjects were accurately predicted from TCR beta. By a later analysis, the bulk of CMV-associated TCR beta chains appeared HLA-restricted.

As regards this clone: Antigen unknown.

V trimming: 5 bases; J trimming: 5 bases; junction bases outside the gene matches: 2. The CDR3 runs to 15 residues. Germline assignment: CDR1 SGHTA and CDR2 FQGNSA. The material sequenced was PBMCs. The TCR comes from a woman in her 30s in good health and CMV-seropositive. The V gene is TRBV7-2, the J gene TRBJ2-2, with 13 bases lining up with TRBD2. The CDR3 DNA sequence: TGTGCCAGCAGCCAACTAGCGGGAGGGACCGGGGAGCTGTTTTTT. Translation: CASSQLAGGTGELFF.